This T cell receptor beta chain came from a study of regulatory T cells in long-lasting Graves disease. Through Arm-PCR of CDR3 regions and iRepertoire HTBI primers, TCR beta libraries were built. TCRdb re-analysed the multiplex PCR reads in MiXCR, keeping a single row per CDR3 protein. The repertoire has about 540,000 distinct CDR3 sequences, roughly 12% of them found once; the top ten carry about 10%. This clonotype turned up a few times. The CDR3 is 13 residues long. CDR1 and CDR2 (germline): LNHDA, SQIVND (reference sequence). Trimming cost V 6 bases and J 4 bases, with 10 bases left between them. The time point was: newly diagnosed GD, antithyroid drugs for less than 3 months. From RNA extracted from PBMCs, the TCR library was made. Separately, the same data were catalogued under a study of T cells in Graves' hyperthyroidism and ophthalmopathy.

Source: peripheral blood mononuclear cells (PBMCs), taken at new diagnosis, from a patient treated with antithyroid drugs. The receptor's source is a man younger than 40 with Graves disease. The chain joins TRBV19 to TRBJ1-5; no reliable D call. The CDR3: CASRVSLNQPQHF. The CDR3 nucleotides are TGTGCCAGTAGAGTAAGCTTGAATCAGCCCCAGCATTTT. Variable domain in full (rest from reference TRBV19 and TRBJ1-5): DGGITQSPKYLFRKEGQNVTLSCEQNLNHDAMYWYRQDPGQGLRLIYYSQIVNDFQKGDIAEGYSVSREKKESFPLTVTSAQKNPTAFYLCASRVSLNQPQHFGDGTRLSIL.